The 10 T cell receptor beta chains in this list originate from one sample, sequenced in a study of blood T cell repertoires in COVID-19. Clones were sequenced by immunoSEQ multiplex PCR, and TCRdb holds only the in-frame ones, with some missing. Found here are more than 200,000 clones, approximately 83% of them singletons; the top ten hold roughly 2.6%. Material: peripheral blood. These TCRs come from a woman in her thirties or forties with active or convalescent COVID-19.

The chain couples TRBV5-1 to TRBJ1-6; TRBD1 matches 7 bases. Trimming cost V 5 bases and J 3 bases; bases outside gene matches: 5. The germline CDR1 and CDR2 sequences are SGHRS and YFSETQ. This CDR3 is 15 amino acids long. Here the CDR3 reads CASRRQGFYNSPLHF. DNA of the CDR3: TGCGCCAGCAGGAGACAGGGCTTCTATAATTCACCCCTCCACTTT.

The CDR3 loop reads CASSVLDRGMNGQYF. The CDR3 region has the DNA TGTGCCAGCAGTGTTCTGGACAGGGGAATGAACGGCCAGTACTTC. This sequence joins TRBV25-1 and TRBJ2-4; 9 nucleotides align to TRBD1. CDR3 length: 15 amino acids. V was pared by 4 bases and J by 13 bases, with 14 bases of the junction left unmatched. Germline lookup yields CDR1 MGHDK and CDR2 SYGVNS.

This chain connects TRBV7-2 to TRBJ2-7, with 7 bases fitting TRBD1. The CDR3 is 14 residues long. Germline loops: CDR1 SGHTA, CDR2 FQGNSA. After removal of 1 base from V and 6 bases from J, the junction contained 6 bases not matched to a gene. Here the CDR3 DNA reads TGTGCCAGCAGCTTAGGAAGGGGGCAAGGCGAGCAGTACTTC. This codes for CASSLGRGQGEQYF.

The J gene is TRBJ1-5, the V gene TRBV27; D call uncertain. Trimming took off 4 bases at V and 4 bases at J, with 14 bases between the two ends. The CDR3 totals 15 residues. CDR1 is MNHEY, CDR2 SMNVEV, per germline (reference sequence). For the CDR3, the DNA is TGTGCCAGCAGTTCCCTCGAGGGAGGTAATCAGCCCCAGCATTTT. Its protein product is CASSSLEGGNQPQHF.

The chain couples TRBV7-9 to TRBJ2-5; TRBD1 is a possible D gene (7 bases). CDR3 size: 15 residues. Trimming took 7 bases from V and 0 from J, leaving 15 bases between them. The V gene's germline CDR1 is SEHNR and CDR2 FQNEAQ (reference sequence). CDR3 amino acids: CASTQGGVYQETQYF. Written as DNA, the CDR3 is TGTGCCAGCACCCAGGGGGGTGTTTACCAAGAGACCCAGTACTTC. Full variable domain (outside the CDR3, taken from reference TRBV7-9 and TRBJ2-5): DTGVSQNPRHKITKRGQNVTFRCDPISEHNRLYWYRQTLGQGPEFLTYFQNEAQLEKSRLLSDRFSAERPKGSFSTLEIQRTEQGDSAMYLCASTQGGVYQETQYFGPGTRLLVL.

The chain recombines TRBV19 with TRBJ1-3, with D unresolved. V lost 7 bases and J lost 6, with 16 bases in between. The CDR3 runs 14 residues. Germline lookup yields CDR1 LNHDA and CDR2 SQIVND (reference sequence). The CDR3 nucleotides are TGTGCCAGTAAAGGCGGCCTGACGGTAAACACCATATATTTT. Translating it yields CASKGGLTVNTIYF.

This chain joins TRBV5-1 and TRBJ2-1; 8 bases fit TRBD2. Germline CDR1 and CDR2: SGHRS and YFSETQ. The CDR3 has 15 residues. The V segment lost 1 base and the J segment 3 bases; nucleotides outside the gene matches: 3. The CDR3, as DNA: TGCGCCAGCAGCTTGACTAGCGGAGACTACAATGAGCAGTTCTTC. This codes for CASSLTSGDYNEQFF.

This chain links TRBV18 with TRBJ2-6; 8 bases line up with TRBD1. Trimming cost V 8 bases and J 0 bases; bases outside gene matches: 9. Germline V gives CDR1 KGHSH, CDR2 LQKENI. The CDR3 totals 17 residues. The DNA for the CDR3 is TGTGCCAGCACGGGAACAGGGGGGATCTCTGGGGCCAACGTCCTGACTTTC. Its translation: CASTGTGGISGANVLTF.

This rearrangement joins TRBV7-8 to TRBJ1-2; D is possibly TRBD1 (6 bases). The CDR3 extends over 15 amino acids. V shed 1 base and J shed 5 bases, with 14 bases lying between them. The germline V gene has CDR1 SGHVS and CDR2 FQNEAQ. As DNA, the CDR3 is TGTGCCAGCAGCTTAGGTCCAGGGGTAGGGTATGGCTACACCTTC. Translated: CASSLGPGVGYGYTF. Full variable domain (missing parts from reference TRBV7-8 and TRBJ1-2): GAGVSQSPRYKVAKRGQDVALRCDPISGHVSLFWYQQALGQGPEFLTYFQNEAQLDKSGLPSDRFFAERPEGSVSTLKIQRTQQEDSAVYLCASSLGPGVGYGYTFGSGTRLTVV.

The chain links TRBV4-2 to TRBJ2-1, with 7 positions matching TRBD2. The V and J ends lost 4 bases and 4 bases, in that order; junction bases with no gene match: 13. This CDR3 region has 17 residues. Germline loops: CDR1 LGHNA, CDR2 YNFKEQ. The CDR3 protein is CASSLARRASGYNEQFF. The CDR3 DNA is TGTGCCAGCAGCCTAGCCCGACGGGCTAGCGGATACAATGAGCAGTTCTTC.